These 11 T cell receptor beta chains originate from one sample sequenced in a study of blood T cell repertoires in COVID-19. The assay was immunoSEQ multiplex PCR, and TCRdb's table has in-frame clones only and misses some. The sample lists roughly 200,000 clones, roughly 81% occurring once. Sequencing was done on a sample of peripheral blood. The receptors come from a woman aged 40-49 years with COVID-19, enrolled during active disease.

The rearrangement joins TRBV7-9 to TRBJ1-3, with D possibly matching TRBD1 (6 bases). Per the germline V gene, CDR1 is SEHNR and CDR2 is FQNEAQ (reference sequence). The CDR3 runs to 18 residues. The V and J ends lost 4 bases and 0 bases respectively, with 19 bases between them. The DNA for the CDR3 is TGTGCCAGCAGCTCCGCCCGAATTCAGACAGGCTCTGGAAACACCATATATTTT. Translation gives CASSSARIQTGSGNTIYF.

V gene TRBV7-9 combines with J gene TRBJ1-1; the match to TRBD1 covers 7 bases. This CDR3 has 14 residues. The V and J ends lost 1 base and 6 bases, in that order; junction bases with no gene match: 5. Germline CDR1 is SEHNR and CDR2 is FQNEAQ (reference sequence). CDR3 DNA sequence: TGTGCCAGCAGCTTAGAGGGGGCTGGTGCTGAAGCTTTCTTT. Protein product: CASSLEGAGAEAFF. The full variable domain, its missing parts supplied by reference TRBV7-9 and TRBJ1-1, is DTGVSQNPRHKITKRGQNVTFRCDPISEHNRLYWYRQTLGQGPEFLTYFQNEAQLEKSRLLSDRFSAERPKGSFSTLEIQRTEQGDSAMYLCASSLEGAGAEAFFGQGTRLTVV.

This clone was counted a few times. The gene calls are TRBV2 and TRBJ2-2, with 12 bases that match TRBD2. Germline CDR1 reads SNHLY; CDR2 reads FYNNEI. This CDR3 comprises 17 residues. Losses at the gene ends were 5 bases for V and 5 bases for J; bases not matched to a gene: 9. For the CDR3, the DNA is TGTGCCAGCAGTAAACCGGGACTAGCGGGCTCGACCGGGGAGCTGTTTTTT. Protein: CASSKPGLAGSTGELFF.

The V and J genes are TRBV19 and TRBJ1-5, with 7 bases fitting TRBD1. This CDR3 has 16 residues. The germline gives CDR1 LNHDA, CDR2 SQIVND (reference sequence). Trimming cost V 1 base and J 2 bases; bases outside gene matches: 5. The CDR3 is CASSIGGQGGNQPQHF. In DNA form, the CDR3 reads TGTGCCAGTAGTATAGGGGGTCAGGGGGGCAATCAGCCCCAGCATTTT.

The chain recombines TRBV9 with TRBJ1-6; maybe TRBD1 (6 bases). CDR1 and CDR2 (germline): SGDLS, YYNGEE. V lost 0 bases and J lost 6, with 10 bases in between. CDR3 length: 15 residues. The CDR3 region is CASSVVAGANSPLHF. The CDR3 DNA follows: TGTGCCAGCAGCGTAGTAGCAGGGGCTAATTCACCCCTCCACTTT.

A few counts support this clone. The V gene is TRBV19, the J gene TRBJ1-1; TRBD1 matches 12 bases. This CDR3 has 14 residues. Trimming took 8 bases from V and 3 from J; bases not matched to a gene: 4. Germline CDR1 LNHDA, CDR2 SQIVND (reference sequence). The CDR3 coding sequence is TGTGCCAGTCTGGGACAGGGGGCGTACACTGAAGCTTTCTTT. As protein: CASLGQGAYTEAFF.

The rearrangement links TRBV11-2 to TRBJ1-1; TRBD1 agrees at 7 bases. Trimming removed 6 bases from V and 2 bases from J; junction bases left unmatched: 9. Germline CDR1 SGHAT, CDR2 FQNNGV. The CDR3 covers 15 residues. The CDR3 spells CASRRITGVNTEAFF. The CDR3 DNA reads TGTGCCAGCAGACGAATCACAGGGGTAAACACTGAAGCTTTCTTT.

J is TRBJ2-7 and V is TRBV20-1; 12 bases match TRBD2. The germline V gene has CDR1 DFQATT and CDR2 SNEGSKA (reference sequence). This CDR3 is 15 amino acids long. Germline trimming cut 3 bases from V and 2 bases from J; bases unmatched to any gene: 5. CDR3 amino acids: CSASRPSGRAYEQYF. The CDR3 nucleotides are TGCAGTGCTAGTCGGCCTAGCGGGAGGGCCTACGAGCAGTACTTC.

The chain has TRBV2 and TRBJ1-1, with D uncertain. V lost 2 bases, J lost 7 bases, and 20 bases lay in between. Per the germline V gene, CDR1 is SNHLY and CDR2 is FYNNEI. There are 16 residues in the CDR3. The CDR3 DNA reads TGTGCCAGCAGTGAATTCCGTCGGCACCCCGGGATTGAAGCTTTCTTT. It is translated as CASSEFRRHPGIEAFF.

This chain joins TRBV27 and TRBJ2-7, with a tentative D call TRBD2 (5 bases). Between the trimmed V and J ends, which lost 5 bases and 7 bases, there was a span of 15 bases. CDR1 is MNHEY, CDR2 SMNVEV, per germline (reference sequence). This CDR3 is built from 13 residues. The CDR3 protein is CASSPRGWFEQYF. CDR3 nucleotide sequence: TGTGCCAGCAGTCCCCGAGGGTGGTTTGAGCAGTACTTC.

The rearrangement uses TRBV5-6 and TRBJ2-3, with D possibly being TRBD2 (5 bases). Germline CDR1 reads SGHDT; CDR2 reads YYEEEE. The length of the CDR3 is 15 residues. With 3 bases removed from V and 4 bases from J, the gap between germline ends came to 15 bases. This chain's CDR3 is CASSSLEGDADTQYF. Written as DNA, the CDR3 is TGTGCCAGCAGCTCCCTCGAGGGTGACGCAGATACGCAGTATTTT.